This TCR beta chain was recorded in a study of blood T cell repertoires in COVID-19. Clones were read by immunoSEQ multiplex PCR, and TCRdb kept only the in-frame ones, dropping some. The repertoire holds about 370,000 clones, with 75% to 90% as singletons. The CDR3 is 15 residues long. Trimming took 3 bases from V and 9 from J, leaving 18 bases between them. From germline, CDR1 is LNHDA and CDR2 SQIVND (reference sequence). The source is a man younger than 30 who had recovered from COVID-19. The sequencing sample was made of PBMCs or T cells enriched from blood (not recorded which). J is TRBJ1-5 and V is TRBV19, with D possibly TRBD1 on 6 matching bases. CDR3 in DNA: TGTGCCAGTAGTATCGGAGCAGGGGTGGGCGCGCCCCAGCATTTT. Protein product: CASSIGAGVGAPQHF.